This TCR beta chain was sequenced during a study of siplizumab effects on memory and regulatory T cells. Findings of the study overall: Siplizumab cultures yielded proliferating Tregs whose suppressive function was not confirmed. Unstimulated subsets captured only a minor fraction of alloreactive clones.

TCRdb's copy holds only in-frame clones and misses some; the assay was immunoSEQ multiplex PCR. The sample records around 58,000 clones, less than 85% being singletons. On this clone itself: Its antigen remains unknown.

Germline V gene data show CDR1 as SGHTA and CDR2 as FQGNSA. The length of the CDR3 is 14 residues. Unmatched junction bases numbered 2, after V lost 6 bases and J lost 6 bases. The sequencing input was memory CD4+ T cells sorted from blood. The gene calls are TRBV7-2 and TRBJ2-2; 12 bases are a match to TRBD2. This receptor was identified in a human donor in good health. The CDR3 loop reads CASRTSGGSGELFF. CDR3 in DNA: TGTGCCAGCAGGACTAGCGGGGGATCCGGGGAGCTGTTTTTT.